This T cell receptor beta chain was observed in a study of spatial heterogeneity in lung cancer. Study summary: Across the raw uncorrected reads, a unique TCR and UMI combination was observed, on average, more than ten times.

This CDR3 has 16 amino acids. V dropped 3 bases and J dropped 3; count of bases not matched to a gene: 7. From germline, CDR1 is LGHDT and CDR2 YNNKEL (reference sequence). Every cDNA TCR molecule received its own unique molecular identifier. Using its own MiXCR run on the 5' RACE reads, TCRdb lists one record per CDR3 protein. The sample has roughly 3,000 distinct CDR3 sequences; less than 20% are singletons. The time point was: sample taken at primary tumor resection. Unsorted whole RNA from tumor, nontumor lung or frozen PBMC underwent sequencing. Here the sequenced sample was normal lung tissue next to the tumor, taken at surgery. The receptor was isolated from a male donor with early-stage non-small cell lung cancer. The chain joins TRBV3-1 to TRBJ2-2; 7 nucleotides match TRBD2. Here the CDR3 reads CASSQKAGRDTGELFF. CDR3 nucleotides: TGTGCCAGCAGCCAGAAAGCGGGAAGGGACACCGGGGAGCTGTTTTTT.